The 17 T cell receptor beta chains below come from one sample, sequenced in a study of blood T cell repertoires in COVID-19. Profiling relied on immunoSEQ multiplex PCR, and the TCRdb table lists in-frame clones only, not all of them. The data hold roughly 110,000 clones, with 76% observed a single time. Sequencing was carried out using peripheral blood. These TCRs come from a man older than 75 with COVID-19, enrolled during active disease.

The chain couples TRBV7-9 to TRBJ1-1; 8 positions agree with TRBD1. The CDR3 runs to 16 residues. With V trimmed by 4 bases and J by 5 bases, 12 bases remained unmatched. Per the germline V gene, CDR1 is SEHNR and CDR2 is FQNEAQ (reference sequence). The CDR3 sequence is CASSSDIRGLGTEAFF. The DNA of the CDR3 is TGTGCCAGCAGCTCCGACATCAGGGGGCTAGGGACTGAAGCTTTCTTT. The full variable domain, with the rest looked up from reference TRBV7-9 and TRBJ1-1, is DTGVSQNPRHKITKRGQNVTFRCDPISEHNRLYWYRQTLGQGPEFLTYFQNEAQLEKSRLLSDRFSAERPKGSFSTLEIQRTEQGDSAMYLCASSSDIRGLGTEAFFGQGTRLTVV.

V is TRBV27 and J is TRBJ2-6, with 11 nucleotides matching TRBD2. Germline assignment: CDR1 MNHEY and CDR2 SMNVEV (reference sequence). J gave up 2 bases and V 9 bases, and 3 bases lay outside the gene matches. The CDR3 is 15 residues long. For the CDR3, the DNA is TGTGCCAGTAATAGCGGGAGGGCTGGGGCCAACGTCCTGACTTTC. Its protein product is CASNSGRAGANVLTF.

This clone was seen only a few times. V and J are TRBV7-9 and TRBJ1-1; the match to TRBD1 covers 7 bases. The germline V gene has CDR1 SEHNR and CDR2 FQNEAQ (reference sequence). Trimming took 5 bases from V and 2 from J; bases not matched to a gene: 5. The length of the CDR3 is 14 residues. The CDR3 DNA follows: TGTGCCAGCAGCGAGGGGGCTGGCAACACTGAAGCTTTCTTT. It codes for CASSEGAGNTEAFF.

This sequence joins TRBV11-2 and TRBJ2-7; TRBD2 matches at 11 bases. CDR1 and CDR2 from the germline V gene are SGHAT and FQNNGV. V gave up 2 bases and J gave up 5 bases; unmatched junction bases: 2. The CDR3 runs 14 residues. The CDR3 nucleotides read TGTGCCAGCAGCTTAACTAGCGGGAGACACGAGCAGTACTTC. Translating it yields CASSLTSGRHEQYF.

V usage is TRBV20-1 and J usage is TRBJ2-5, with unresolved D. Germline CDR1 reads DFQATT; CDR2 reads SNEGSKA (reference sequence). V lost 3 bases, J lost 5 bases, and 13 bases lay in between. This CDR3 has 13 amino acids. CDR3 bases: TGCAGTGCTAGTGCCAACGGGTTGGAGACCCAGTACTTC. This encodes CSASANGLETQYF.

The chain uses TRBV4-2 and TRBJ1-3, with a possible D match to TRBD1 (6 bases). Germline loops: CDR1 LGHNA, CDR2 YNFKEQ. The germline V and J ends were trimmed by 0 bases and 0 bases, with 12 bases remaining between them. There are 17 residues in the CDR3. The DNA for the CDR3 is TGTGCCAGCAGCCAAGATATAGGGGGAAGCTCTGGAAACACCATATATTTT. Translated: CASSQDIGGSSGNTIYF.

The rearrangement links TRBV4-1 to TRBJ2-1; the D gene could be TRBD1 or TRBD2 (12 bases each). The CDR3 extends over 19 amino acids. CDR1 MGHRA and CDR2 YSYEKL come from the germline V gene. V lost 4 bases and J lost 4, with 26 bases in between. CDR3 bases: TGCGCCAGCAGCCGGGACAGGGGGCTACTAGCGGGAGGATACAATGAGCAGTTCTTC. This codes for CASSRDRGLLAGGYNEQFF.

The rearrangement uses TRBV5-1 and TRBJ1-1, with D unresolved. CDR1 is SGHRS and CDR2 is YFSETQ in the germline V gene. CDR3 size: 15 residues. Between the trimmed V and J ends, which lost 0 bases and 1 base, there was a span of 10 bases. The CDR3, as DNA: TGCGCCAGCAGCTTGGCCCTGGGAGAGAACACTGAAGCTTTCTTT. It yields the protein CASSLALGENTEAFF.

CDR3 sequence reads: CASSSSGRSGGELFF. The CDR3 DNA reads as TGTGCCAGCAGCTCTAGCGGGAGGAGTGGCGGGGAGCTGTTTTTT. V is TRBV28 and J is TRBJ2-2; 11 positions match TRBD2. This CDR3 spans 15 amino acids. Germline CDR1 reads MDHEN; CDR2 reads SYDVKM. Trimming removed 6 bases from V and 7 bases from J; junction bases left unmatched: 7.

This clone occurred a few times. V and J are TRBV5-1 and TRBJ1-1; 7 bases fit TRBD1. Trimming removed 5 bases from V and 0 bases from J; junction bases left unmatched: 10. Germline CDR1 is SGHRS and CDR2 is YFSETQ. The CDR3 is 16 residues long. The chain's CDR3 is CASSWVAGGMNTEAFF. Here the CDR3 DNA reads TGCGCCAGCAGTTGGGTAGCAGGGGGGATGAACACTGAAGCTTTCTTT.

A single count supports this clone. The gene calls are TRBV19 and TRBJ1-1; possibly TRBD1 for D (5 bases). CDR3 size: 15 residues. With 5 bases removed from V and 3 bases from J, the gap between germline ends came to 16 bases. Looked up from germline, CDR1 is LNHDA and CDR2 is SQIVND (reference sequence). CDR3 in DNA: TGTGCCAGTAGTCCTGGGGGGAAGTGGGACACTGAAGCTTTCTTT. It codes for CASSPGGKWDTEAFF.

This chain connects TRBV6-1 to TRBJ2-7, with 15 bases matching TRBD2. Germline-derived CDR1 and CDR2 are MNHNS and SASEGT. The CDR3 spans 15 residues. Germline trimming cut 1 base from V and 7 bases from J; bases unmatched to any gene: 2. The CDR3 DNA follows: TGTGCCAGCAGTGAAGGGACTAGCGGGAGGGTGGAGCAGTACTTC. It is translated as CASSEGTSGRVEQYF.

The CDR3 bases are TGTGCCAGCAGCCCTGGGGCTAGCGGGAGGGCCGCCGGGGAGCTGTTTTTT. Protein: CASSPGASGRAAGELFF. The V gene is TRBV5-4, the J gene TRBJ2-2; TRBD2 matches 12 bases. CDR1 is SGHNT, CDR2 YYREEE, per germline (reference sequence). The trim removed 4 bases at V and 6 bases at J, leaving 10 bases unmatched. This CDR3 region has 17 residues.

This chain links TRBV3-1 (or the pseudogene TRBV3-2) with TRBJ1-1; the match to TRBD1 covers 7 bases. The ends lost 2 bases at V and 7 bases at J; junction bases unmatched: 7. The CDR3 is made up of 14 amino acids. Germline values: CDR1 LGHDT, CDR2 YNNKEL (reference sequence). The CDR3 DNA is TGTGCCAGCAGCCAACCGGACAGGAGTGGTGAAGCTTTCTTT. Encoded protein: CASSQPDRSGEAFF.

The CDR3, as DNA: TGTGCCAGCAGCTTAATCGGGCGGGCAGATACGCAGTATTTT. Residues: CASSLIGRADTQYF. The rearrangement links TRBV7-3 to TRBJ2-3; possible D gene TRBD2, 5 bases. This CDR3 has 14 amino acids. Trimming took off 1 base at V and 4 bases at J, with 9 bases between the two ends. CDR1 and CDR2 (germline): SGHTA, FQGTGA. The variable domain in full, with the rest retrieved from reference TRBV7-3 and TRBJ2-3, is GAGVSQTPSNKVTEKGKYVELRCDPISGHTALYWYRQSLGQGPEFLIYFQGTGAADDSGLPNDRFFAVRPEGSVSTLKIQRTERGDSAVYLCASSLIGRADTQYFGPGTRLTVL.

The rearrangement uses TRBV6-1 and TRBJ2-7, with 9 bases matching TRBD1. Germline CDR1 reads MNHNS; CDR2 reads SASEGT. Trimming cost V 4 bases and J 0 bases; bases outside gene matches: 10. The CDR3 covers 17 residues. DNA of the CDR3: TGTGCCAGCAGTGGCAACAACGGGACAGGGTACTCCTACGAGCAGTACTTC. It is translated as CASSGNNGTGYSYEQYF.

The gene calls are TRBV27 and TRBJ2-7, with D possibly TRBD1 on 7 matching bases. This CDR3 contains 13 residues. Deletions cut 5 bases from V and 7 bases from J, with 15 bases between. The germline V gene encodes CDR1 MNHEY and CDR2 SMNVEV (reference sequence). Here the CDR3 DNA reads TGTGCCAGCAGTCCCCGGAGGGGGCGGGAGCAGTACTTC. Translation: CASSPRRGREQYF.